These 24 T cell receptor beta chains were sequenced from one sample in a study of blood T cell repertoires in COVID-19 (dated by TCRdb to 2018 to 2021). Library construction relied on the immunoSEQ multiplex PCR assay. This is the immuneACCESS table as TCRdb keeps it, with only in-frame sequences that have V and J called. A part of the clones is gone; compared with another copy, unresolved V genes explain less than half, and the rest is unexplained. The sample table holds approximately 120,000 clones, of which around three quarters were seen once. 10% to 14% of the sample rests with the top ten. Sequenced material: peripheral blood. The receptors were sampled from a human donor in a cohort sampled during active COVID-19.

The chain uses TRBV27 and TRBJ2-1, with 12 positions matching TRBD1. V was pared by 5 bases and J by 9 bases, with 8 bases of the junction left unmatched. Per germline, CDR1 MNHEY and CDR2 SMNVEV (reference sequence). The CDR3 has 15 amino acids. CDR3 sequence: CASSAPGQGAVEQFF. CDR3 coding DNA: TGTGCCAGCAGTGCGCCGGGACAGGGGGCTGTTGAGCAGTTCTTC.

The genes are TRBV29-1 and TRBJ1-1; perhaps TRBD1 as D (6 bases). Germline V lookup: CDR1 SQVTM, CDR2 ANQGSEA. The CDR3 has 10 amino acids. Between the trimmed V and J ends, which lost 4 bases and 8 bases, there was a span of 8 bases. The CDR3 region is CSVVTGEAFF. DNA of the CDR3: TGCAGCGTTGTTACAGGGGAAGCTTTCTTT.

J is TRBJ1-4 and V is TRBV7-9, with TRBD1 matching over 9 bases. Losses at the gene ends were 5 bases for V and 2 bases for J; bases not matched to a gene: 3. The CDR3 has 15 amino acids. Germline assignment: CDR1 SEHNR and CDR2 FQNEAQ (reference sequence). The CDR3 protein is CASSVTGGTNEKLFF. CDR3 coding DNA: TGTGCCAGCAGCGTCACAGGGGGCACTAATGAAAAACTGTTTTTT.

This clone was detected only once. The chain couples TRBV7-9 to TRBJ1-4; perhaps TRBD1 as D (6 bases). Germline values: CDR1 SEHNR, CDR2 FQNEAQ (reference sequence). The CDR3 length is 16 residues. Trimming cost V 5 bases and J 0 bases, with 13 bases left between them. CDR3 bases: TGTGCCAGCAGCCGTACAGGGATTGCAACTAATGAAAAACTGTTTTTT. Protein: CASSRTGIATNEKLFF.

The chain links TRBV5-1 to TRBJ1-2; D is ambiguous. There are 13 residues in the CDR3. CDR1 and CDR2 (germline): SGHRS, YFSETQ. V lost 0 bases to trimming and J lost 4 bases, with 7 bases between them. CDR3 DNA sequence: TGCGCCAGCAGCTTGGAAAGTAGCTATGGCTACACCTTC. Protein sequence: CASSLESSYGYTF.

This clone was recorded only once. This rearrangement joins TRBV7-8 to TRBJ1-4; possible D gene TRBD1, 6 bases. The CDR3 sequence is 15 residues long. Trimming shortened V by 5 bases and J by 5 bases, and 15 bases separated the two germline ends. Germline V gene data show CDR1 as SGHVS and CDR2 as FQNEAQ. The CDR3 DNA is TGTGCCAGCAGCCCGTCCAACAGGGAGAATGAAAAACTGTTTTTT. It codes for CASSPSNRENEKLFF.

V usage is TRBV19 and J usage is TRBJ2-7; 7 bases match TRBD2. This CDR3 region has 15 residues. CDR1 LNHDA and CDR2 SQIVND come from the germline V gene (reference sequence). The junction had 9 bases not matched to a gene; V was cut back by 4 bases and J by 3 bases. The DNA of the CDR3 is TGTGCCAGTAGTACTTACGGGGGGTCGGTCTACGAGCAGTACTTC. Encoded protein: CASSTYGGSVYEQYF.

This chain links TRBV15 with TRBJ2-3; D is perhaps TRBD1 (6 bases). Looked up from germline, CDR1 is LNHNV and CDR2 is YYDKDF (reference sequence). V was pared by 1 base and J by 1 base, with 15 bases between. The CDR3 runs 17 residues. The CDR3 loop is CATSRAGDLRRTDTQYF. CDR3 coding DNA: TGTGCCACCAGCAGAGCAGGGGACCTTCGCCGCACAGATACGCAGTATTTT.

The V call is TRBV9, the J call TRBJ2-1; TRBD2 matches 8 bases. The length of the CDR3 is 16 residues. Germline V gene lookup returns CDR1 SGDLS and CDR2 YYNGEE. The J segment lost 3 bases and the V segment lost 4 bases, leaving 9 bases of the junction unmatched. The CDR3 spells CASSPGGGGNYNEQFF. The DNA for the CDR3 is TGTGCCAGCAGCCCGGGGGGCGGGGGGAACTACAATGAGCAGTTCTTC. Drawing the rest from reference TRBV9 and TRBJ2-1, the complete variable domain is DSGVTQTPKHLITATGQRVTLRCSPRSGDLSVYWYQQSLDQGLQFLIQYYNGEERAKGNILERFSAQQFPDLHSELNLSSLELGDSALYFCASSPGGGGNYNEQFFGPGTRLTVL.

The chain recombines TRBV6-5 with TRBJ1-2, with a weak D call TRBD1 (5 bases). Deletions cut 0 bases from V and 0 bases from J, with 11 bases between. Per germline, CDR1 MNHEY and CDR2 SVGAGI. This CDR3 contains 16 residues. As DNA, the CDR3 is TGTGCCAGCAGTTACTCGACGGGGGGGGCTAACTATGGCTACACCTTC. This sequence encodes CASSYSTGGANYGYTF.

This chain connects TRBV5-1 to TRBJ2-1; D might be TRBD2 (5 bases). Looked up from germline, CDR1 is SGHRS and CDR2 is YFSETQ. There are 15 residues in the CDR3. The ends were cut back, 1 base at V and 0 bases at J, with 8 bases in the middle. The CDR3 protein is CASSLTGSSYNEQFF. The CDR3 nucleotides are TGCGCCAGCAGCTTGACGGGGAGCTCCTACAATGAGCAGTTCTTC.

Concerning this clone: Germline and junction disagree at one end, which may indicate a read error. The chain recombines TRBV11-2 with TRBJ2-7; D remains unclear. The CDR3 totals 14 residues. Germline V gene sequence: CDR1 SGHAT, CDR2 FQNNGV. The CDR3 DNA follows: TGTGCCAGCAGCTTAGAGCGGAACTCCCTAAAAACCTCCTTC. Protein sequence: CASSLERNSLKTSF.

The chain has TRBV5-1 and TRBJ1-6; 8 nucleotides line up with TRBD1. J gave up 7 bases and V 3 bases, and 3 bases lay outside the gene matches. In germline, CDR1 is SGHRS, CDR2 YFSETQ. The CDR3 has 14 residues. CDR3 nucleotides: TGCGCCAGCAGCTGGGGACAGGAGAATTCACCCCTCCACTTT. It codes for CASSWGQENSPLHF.

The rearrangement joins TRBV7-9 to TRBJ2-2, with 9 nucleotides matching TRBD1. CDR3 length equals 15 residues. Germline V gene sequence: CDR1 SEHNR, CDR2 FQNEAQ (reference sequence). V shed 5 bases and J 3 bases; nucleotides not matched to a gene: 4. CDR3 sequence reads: CASSPRTGDTGELFF. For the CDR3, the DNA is TGTGCCAGCAGCCCGCGGACAGGGGACACCGGGGAGCTGTTTTTT.

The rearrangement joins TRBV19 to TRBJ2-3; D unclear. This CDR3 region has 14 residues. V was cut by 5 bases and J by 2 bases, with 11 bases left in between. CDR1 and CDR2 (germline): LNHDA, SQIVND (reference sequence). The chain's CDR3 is CASSLGHLTDTQYF. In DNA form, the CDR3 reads TGTGCCAGTAGTCTGGGCCATCTCACAGATACGCAGTATTTT.

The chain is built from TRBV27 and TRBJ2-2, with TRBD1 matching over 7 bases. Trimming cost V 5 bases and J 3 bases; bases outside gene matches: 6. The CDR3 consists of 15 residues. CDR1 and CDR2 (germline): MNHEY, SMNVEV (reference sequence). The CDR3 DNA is TGTGCCAGCAGTCGCCGACAGGGAGACACCGGGGAGCTGTTTTTT. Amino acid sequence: CASSRRQGDTGELFF.

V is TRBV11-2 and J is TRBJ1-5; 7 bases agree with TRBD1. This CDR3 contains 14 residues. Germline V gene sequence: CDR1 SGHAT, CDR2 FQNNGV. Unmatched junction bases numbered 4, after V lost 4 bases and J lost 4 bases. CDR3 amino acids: CASSSGTANQPQHF. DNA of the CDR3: TGTGCCAGCAGCTCCGGGACAGCTAATCAGCCCCAGCATTTT.

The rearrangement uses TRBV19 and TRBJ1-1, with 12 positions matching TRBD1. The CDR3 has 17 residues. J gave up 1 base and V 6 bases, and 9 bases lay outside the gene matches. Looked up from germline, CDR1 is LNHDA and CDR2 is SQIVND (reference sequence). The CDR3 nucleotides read TGTGCCAGTAGAAGTCCGGGACAGGGGGCAGCGAACACTGAAGCTTTCTTT. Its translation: CASRSPGQGAANTEAFF.

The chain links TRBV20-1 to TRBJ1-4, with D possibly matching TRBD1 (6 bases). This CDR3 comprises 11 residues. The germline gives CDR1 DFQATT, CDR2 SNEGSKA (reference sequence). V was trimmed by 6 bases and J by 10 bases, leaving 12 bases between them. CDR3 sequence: CSAAGVAKLFF. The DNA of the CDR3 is TGCAGTGCCGCAGGGGTGGCAAAACTGTTTTTT.

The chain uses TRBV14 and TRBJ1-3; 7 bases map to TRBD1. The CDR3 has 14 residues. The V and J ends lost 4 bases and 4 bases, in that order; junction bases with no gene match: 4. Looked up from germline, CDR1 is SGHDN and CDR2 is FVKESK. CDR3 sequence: CASSPTTGGNTIYF. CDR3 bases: TGTGCCAGCAGCCCTACGACAGGGGGAAACACCATATATTTT.

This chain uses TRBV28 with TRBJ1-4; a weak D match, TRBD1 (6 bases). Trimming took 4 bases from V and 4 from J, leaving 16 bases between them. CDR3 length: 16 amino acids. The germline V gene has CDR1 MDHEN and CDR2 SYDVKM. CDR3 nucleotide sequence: TGTGCCAGCAGTTCGGGCGACAGGAAAATTAATGAAAAACTGTTTTTT. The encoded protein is CASSSGDRKINEKLFF.

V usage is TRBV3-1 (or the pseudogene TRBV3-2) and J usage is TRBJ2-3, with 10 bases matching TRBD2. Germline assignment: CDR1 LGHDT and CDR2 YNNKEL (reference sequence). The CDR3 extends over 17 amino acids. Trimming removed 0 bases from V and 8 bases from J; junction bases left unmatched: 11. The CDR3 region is CASSQDTSGGALATQYF. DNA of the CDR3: TGTGCCAGCAGCCAAGATACCAGCGGGGGGGCCCTAGCTACGCAGTATTTT.

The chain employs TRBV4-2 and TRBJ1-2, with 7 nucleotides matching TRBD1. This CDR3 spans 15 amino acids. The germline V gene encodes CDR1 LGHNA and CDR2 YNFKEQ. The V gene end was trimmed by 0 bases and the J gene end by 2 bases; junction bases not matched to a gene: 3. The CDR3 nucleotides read TGTGCCAGCAGCCAAGACGGGACAGCCAACTATGGCTACACCTTC. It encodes CASSQDGTANYGYTF.

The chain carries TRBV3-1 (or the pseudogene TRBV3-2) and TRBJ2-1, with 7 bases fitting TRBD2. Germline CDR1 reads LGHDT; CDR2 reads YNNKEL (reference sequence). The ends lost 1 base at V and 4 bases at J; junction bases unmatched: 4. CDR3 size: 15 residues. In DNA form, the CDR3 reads TGTGCCAGCAGCCAAGGTGGGGGGGGGTACAATGAGCAGTTCTTC. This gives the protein CASSQGGGGYNEQFF.